The 15 T cell receptor beta chains below were found in one sample sequenced in a study of CD8 T cells in Susac syndrome. RNA totalling roughly 0.45 to 1 ug underwent reverse transcription with random hexamers. MiXCR was run by TCRdb on the immunoSEQ multiplex PCR reads, yielding one entry per CDR3 protein. This table holds hundreds of thousands of distinct CDR3 sequences, approximately 84% found once. Specimen: CD8+ T cells from PBMCs. These receptors all stem from a human donor with multiple sclerosis.

This sequence joins TRBV27 and TRBJ2-1; D not resolved. CDR3 length equals 13 residues. Trimming pared 3 bases from V and 6 bases from J, leaving 9 bases between. Germline V gene lookup returns CDR1 MNHEY and CDR2 SMNVEV (reference sequence). CDR3 sequence (DNA): TGTGCCAGCAGTTTGTCGGTTTTCAATGAGCAGTTCTTC. As protein: CASSLSVFNEQFF.

V gene TRBV27 combines with J gene TRBJ2-3; D might be TRBD1 (6 bases). V lost 5 bases and J lost 6, with 15 bases in between. The CDR3 spans 14 residues. Germline V gene sequence: CDR1 MNHEY, CDR2 SMNVEV (reference sequence). CDR3: CASSTGYARDTQYF. CDR3 bases: TGTGCCAGCAGTACAGGGTATGCTAGGGATACGCAGTATTTT.

The chain's CDR3 is CASSGDWSGELFF. The DNA of the CDR3 is TGTGCCAGCAGTGGAGACTGGTCCGGGGAGCTGTTTTTT. V usage is TRBV25-1 and J usage is TRBJ2-2; D gene unclear. The CDR3 runs to 13 residues. Germline V gene data show CDR1 as MGHDK and CDR2 as SYGVNS. Trimming removed 4 bases at V and 6 bases at J, with 9 bases between.

The chain is built from TRBV2 and TRBJ2-5; 12 bases line up with TRBD2. The CDR3 contains 15 residues. After removal of 6 bases from V and 4 bases from J, the junction contained 6 bases not matched to a gene. Looked up from germline, CDR1 is SNHLY and CDR2 is FYNNEI. The CDR3, as DNA: TGTGCCAGCAGCGTGACTAGCGGGAGTCTAGAGACCCAGTACTTC. This codes for CASSVTSGSLETQYF.

The chain recombines TRBV29-1 with TRBJ2-6; TRBD2 is a possible D gene (5 bases). CDR1 and CDR2 (germline): SQVTM, ANQGSEA. CDR3 length: 13 residues. Trimming pared 2 bases from V and 6 bases from J, leaving 8 bases between. The CDR3 coding sequence is TGCAGCGTTGAATACGGGGAGGCCAACGTCCTGACTTTC. Protein product: CSVEYGEANVLTF.

V usage is TRBV29-1 and J usage is TRBJ1-2; D is unresolved. The germline V gene has CDR1 SQVTM and CDR2 ANQGSEA. This CDR3 contains 12 residues. V lost 4 bases and J 4 bases, leaving 10 bases between the germline ends. The chain's CDR3 is CSVGSSGYGYTF. The CDR3 DNA reads as TGCAGCGTTGGGTCGTCAGGCTATGGCTACACCTTC.

J is TRBJ1-4 and V is TRBV27; TRBD1 agrees at 9 bases. Germline V gene data show CDR1 as MNHEY and CDR2 as SMNVEV (reference sequence). V shed 2 bases and J 7 bases; nucleotides not matched to a gene: 5. The CDR3 covers 15 residues. The CDR3 here is CASSLTWDRVEKLFF. The CDR3 nucleotides read TGTGCCAGCAGTTTAACATGGGACAGGGTTGAAAAACTGTTTTTT.

J is TRBJ1-2 and V is TRBV6-5; D may be TRBD1 (6 bases). Trimming took off 2 bases at V and 10 bases at J, with 17 bases between the two ends. Germline CDR1 MNHEY, CDR2 SVGAGI. This CDR3 has 14 amino acids. The DNA of the CDR3 is TGTGCCAGCAGTTACGGGGGCGGAGGGGATGTCTACACCTTC. This encodes CASSYGGGGDVYTF.

The J gene is TRBJ1-1, the V gene TRBV27, with D unresolved. Trimming took off 6 bases at V and 4 bases at J, with 21 bases between the two ends. The CDR3 is 16 amino acids. Germline CDR1 MNHEY, CDR2 SMNVEV (reference sequence). CDR3 region: CASSHPSRLAGTEAFF. The CDR3 DNA reads as TGTGCCAGCAGCCACCCCAGTCGACTAGCGGGCACTGAAGCTTTCTTT.

The V gene is TRBV5-6, the J gene TRBJ2-1, with D possibly TRBD1 on 5 matching bases. The CDR3 covers 14 residues. Germline loops: CDR1 SGHDT, CDR2 YYEEEE. Between the trimmed V and J ends, which lost 0 bases and 7 bases, there was a span of 11 bases. CDR3 nucleotides: TGTGCCAGCAGCTTGGACAGGTGGGCGAATGAGCAGTTCTTC. Its translation is CASSLDRWANEQFF.

The chain links TRBV4-1 to TRBJ1-1, with D tentatively TRBD1 (6 bases). There are 15 residues in the CDR3. Germline lookup yields CDR1 MGHRA and CDR2 YSYEKL. With 7 bases removed from V and 4 bases from J, the gap between germline ends came to 19 bases. DNA of the CDR3: TGCGCCAGCACCACCCAACAGGGAGGGGGCACTGAAGCTTTCTTT. Protein: CASTTQQGGGTEAFF.

The V call is TRBV6-5, the J call TRBJ2-4, with D perhaps being TRBD1 or TRBD2 (5 bases each). Germline V CDR1 and CDR2: MNHEY, SVGAGI. The CDR3 consists of 15 residues. Between the trimmed V and J ends, which lost 2 bases and 1 base, there was a span of 9 bases. CDR3 nucleotide sequence: TGTGCCAGCAGTTACGCTGAGGGGGCCAAAAACATTCAGTACTTC. This encodes CASSYAEGAKNIQYF.

V usage is TRBV2 and J usage is TRBJ2-7; 7 bases line up with TRBD2. Trimming at V came to 1 base and at J to 1 base, leaving 4 bases not matched to a gene. Germline CDR1 and CDR2: SNHLY and FYNNEI. This CDR3 comprises 15 residues. CDR3: CASSEVLLASYEQYF. In DNA, the CDR3 is TGTGCCAGCAGTGAAGTTCTACTAGCGTCCTACGAGCAGTACTTC.

The V and J genes are TRBV7-6 and TRBJ2-7; 9 bases are shared with TRBD2. This CDR3 is built from 16 residues. Germline CDR1 is SGHVS and CDR2 is FNYEAQ. J was trimmed by 4 bases and V by 1 base; bases with no gene match: 8. The chain's CDR3 is CASSLVGASGEYEQYF. CDR3 nucleotides: TGTGCCAGCAGCTTAGTGGGAGCTAGCGGGGAATACGAGCAGTACTTC.

This clonotype came up once. The gene calls are TRBV6-6 and TRBJ2-1, with D possibly matching TRBD2 (7 bases). This CDR3 has 15 amino acids. V dropped 2 bases and J dropped 7 bases, with 15 bases sitting between them. The germline V gene encodes CDR1 MNHNY and CDR2 SVGAGI (reference sequence). The CDR3 nucleotides read TGTGCCAGCAGTTACGGGGGGGACAAAATGAATGAGCAGTTCTTC. Encoded protein: CASSYGGDKMNEQFF.